This passage covers 7 T cell receptor beta chains from one sample sequenced in a study of T cells in tumors and immune-related adverse events. Libraries were prepared by immunoSEQ multiplex PCR; TCRdb keeps only in-frame clonotypes and omits some of them. Of fewer than 25,000 clones listed, about nine tenths are singletons. The sequenced sample was lymph node tissue, obtained from a patient treated with anti-PD-1 therapy. The origin of the receptors is a female donor with metastatic renal cell carcinoma.

This clone was recorded a few times. The chain couples TRBV5-4 to TRBJ2-3, with D perhaps matching TRBD1 (6 bases). Germline values: CDR1 SGHNT, CDR2 YYREEE (reference sequence). The V end lost 4 bases, the J end lost 6 bases, and 15 bases lay between the germline ends. The CDR3 runs 14 residues. CDR3 sequence reads: CASSRTGWGDTQYF. CDR3 DNA: TGTGCCAGCAGCCGAACAGGGTGGGGGGATACGCAGTATTTT.

This clone was counted a few times. The chain recombines TRBV5-1 with TRBJ1-1, with D possibly TRBD1 on 6 matching bases. CDR1 and CDR2 (germline): SGHRS, YFSETQ. The V and J ends lost 7 bases and 0 bases respectively, with 10 bases between them. The CDR3 has 13 residues. DNA of the CDR3: TGCGCCAGCGCGGGACACCTGAACACTGAAGCTTTCTTT. Protein product: CASAGHLNTEAFF.

V gene TRBV5-4 combines with J gene TRBJ2-5; the match to TRBD2 covers 13 bases. J was trimmed by 5 bases and V by 3 bases; bases with no gene match: 10. Germline-derived CDR1 and CDR2 are SGHNT and YYREEE (reference sequence). This CDR3 contains 17 residues. This CDR3 reads CASSSGLLAGGPETQYF. The CDR3 DNA sequence: TGTGCCAGCAGCTCCGGACTACTAGCGGGGGGGCCGGAGACCCAGTACTTC.

The rearrangement uses TRBV5-4 and TRBJ2-1; D perhaps matches TRBD1 (6 bases). Per germline, CDR1 SGHNT and CDR2 YYREEE (reference sequence). CDR3 length: 12 residues. V lost 7 bases to trimming and J lost 3 bases, with 8 bases between them. The DNA for the CDR3 is TGTGCCAGCGGGACATACTACAATGAGCAGTTCTTC. It yields the protein CASGTYYNEQFF.

The chain carries TRBV5-1 and TRBJ2-7; D gene unclear. The CDR3 covers 14 residues. V lost 2 bases to trimming and J lost 4 bases, with 13 bases between them. In germline, CDR1 is SGHRS, CDR2 YFSETQ. The CDR3 coding sequence is TGCGCCAGCAGCTTCTCCCTTCAGGAATACGAGCAGTACTTC. Its protein product is CASSFSLQEYEQYF. Full variable domain (rest looked up from reference TRBV5-1 and TRBJ2-7): KAGVTQTPRYLIKTRGQQVTLSCSPISGHRSVSWYQQTPGQGLQFLFEYFSETQRNKGNFPGRFSGRQFSNSRSEMNVSTLELGDSALYLCASSFSLQEYEQYFGPGTRLTVT.

The chain's CDR3 is CASSFSGISTDTQYF. The CDR3 coding sequence is TGTGCCAGCAGTTTCAGCGGGATAAGCACAGATACGCAGTATTTT. The rearrangement links TRBV28 to TRBJ2-3; 7 bases are a match to TRBD2. This CDR3 is built from 15 residues. Trimming at V came to 3 bases and at J to 0 bases, leaving 3 bases not matched to a gene. Germline values: CDR1 MDHEN, CDR2 SYDVKM.

The chain is built from TRBV2 and TRBJ2-7; 9 nucleotides match TRBD1. V lost 4 bases to trimming and J lost 8 bases; unmatched junction nucleotides: 9. The CDR3 consists of 14 residues. Germline values: CDR1 SNHLY, CDR2 FYNNEI. CDR3 sequence reads: CASSGQTGGVKQYF. The CDR3 DNA sequence: TGTGCCAGCAGTGGGCAGACAGGGGGGGTTAAGCAGTACTTC.